This TCR beta chain was retrieved from a study of T cells in Graves' hyperthyroidism and ophthalmopathy (dated by TCRdb to between 2018 and 2021). Notes on the research overall: Peripheral blood was sampled at the time of initial diagnosis, prior to any treatment. The roughly 100 discovery patients were randomly divided into training and test sets at a 7:3 ratio. The paper describes TCR Vbeta CDR3 sequencing of 135 peripheral blood samples, made up of 43 ophthalmopathy patients, over 70 hyperthyroidism patients and about 17 progressor patients. The study also compared thyroid tissue and blood T-cell repertoires from more than 5 Graves' hyperthyroidism patients. A discovery cohort of roughly 96 patients, about 40 with Graves' ophthalmopathy and 55 to 65 with stable Graves' hyperthyroidism, was used to find distinguishing TCR V-J signatures. After blood sampling, hyperthyroidism patients were treated with methimazole at a starting dose of 30 mg daily, and ophthalmopathy patients were treated with high-dose intravenous methylprednisolone. Whether ophthalmopathy could be predicted prospectively was tested in an independent validation cohort made up of approximately 19 hyperthyroidism patients plus 17 patients who later progressed to ophthalmopathy. Results and caveats for the whole study, not just this receptor: Blood samples also contained most of the expanded thyroid clonotypes (frequency above 0.001), which suggests that blood repertoires may reflect thyroid immune responses. Sample size was not statistically predetermined, and investigators were not blinded to group allocation. Ophthalmopathy was separated from stable hyperthyroidism by a 13 V-J signature model, with 85% to 90% sensitivity and 81% to 83% specificity obtained in cross-validation and 80%/75% obtained in testing. During validation, the model predicted progression to ophthalmopathy a median of approximately 6 months ahead of onset, with more than 55% sensitivity and more than 72% specificity.

TCR beta CDR3 regions were amplified from RNA transcripts. The TCR CDR3 was subjected to a first round of RT-PCR using the HTBI primer set and the Qiagen OneStep RT-PCR kit. A second multiplex PCR round built the libraries, followed by size selection and purification. The libraries were sequenced on an Illumina HiSeq2000 using paired-end 100 bp reads. The paper's data handling went like this. Raw data were processed with SOAPnuke, discarding reads with adapters, uncalled bases, mean Phred below 15, or no exact constant-primer or identifier match. COPE v1.2.5 was used to merge the high-quality paired reads, and each unique nucleotide sequence was defined as a clonotype. MiTCR v1.1 was used to align clonotypes to the IMGT TRBV, TRBD and TRBJ reference segments. Analysis was restricted to V-J combinations with a frequency above 0.0001, which covered over 98% of repertoires. The TCS score was defined as the ratio of F50 (clonal expansion) to E x V (chaos), calculated using BLOSUM62-based TCRdist between CDR3 peptides within each V-J. Welch's t-statistics and random forest reduced 500 to 650 V-J features to under 15, which were used in a naive Bayes classifier (R e1071). Thyroid-blood repertoire similarity was quantified with the Morisita-Horn index. TCRdb itself trimmed the public reads at Q25 with fastp, ran MiXCR and retained productive beta chains. Rows with a matching CDR3 protein are joined into one entry that keeps the most common DNA and genes. The V and J calls were not made by the authors but by TCRdb's processing. For this sample the table gives about 680,000 distinct CDR3 sequences, of which under 45% were detected only once. 31% of the sample belongs to the ten largest clones.

A distance of 20 bases separates the germline ends of V and J, which lose 5 bases and 12 bases respectively. Including the terminal cysteine and phenylalanine, the CDR3 comprises 13 residues. Only the CDR3 portion is preserved as DNA: 39 bases, with reading frame beginning at the first base. The germline V gene (reference sequence) sets CDR1 to SEHNR and CDR2 to FQNEAQ. Stable Graves' hyperthyroidism was defined as the absence of progression to ophthalmopathy over 18 months of follow-up. Hyperthyroidism patients were newly diagnosed, with disease duration under 2 months, and aged 18 to 65 years. Any patient with an uncontrolled infection, another autoimmune disease, pregnancy or lactation was excluded. Diagnoses were based on clinical symptoms, serum thyroxine and TRAb, thyroid ultrasound and orbital computed tomography. PBMCs were separated from approximately 10 ml of fresh peripheral blood using Ficoll-Paque density gradient centrifugation. Total RNA was extracted using Trizol reagent, and RNA quality was assessed on an Agilent 2100 Bioanalyzer.

This clonotype has ten or more counts. The clone's antigen remains unknown. Within one base of it there is no much larger clone, and no base qualities were kept. The receptor chain draws on TRBV7-9 and TRBJ2-7, and perhaps TRBD2 as D gene, on 5 matching bases. This sequence originates from a woman aged 40 to 55 with Graves' hyperthyroidism. The sequencing sample was made of blood. The CDR3 in this case is CASSMSGEAPLYF. The DNA reads as follows: TGTGCCAGCAGCATGAGCGGAGAAGCCCCCCTGTACTTC. Joined to the reference TRBV7-9 and TRBJ2-7 proteins, this CDR3 gives the full variable domain: DTGVSQNPRHKITKRGQNVTFRCDPISEHNRLYWYRQTLGQGPEFLTYFQNEAQLEKSRLLSDRFSAERPKGSFSTLEIQRTEQGDSAMYLCASSMSGEAPLYFGPGTRLTVT.